This T cell receptor (beta chain) was sequenced for a study of cytomegalovirus exposure and HLA in healthy donors. Study as a whole: Genetic ancestry analysis placed over 75% of the roughly 400 donors that were genotyped in the Caucasian-associated cluster.

General study findings and limits: A later analysis reportedly identified an Asian-associated ancestry cluster as carrying fewer N-insertions than the approximately 670-donor mean. TRBV6-2, TRBV6-3 and some other V segments were excluded as indistinguishable.

A word on this clone: Its antigen is not known.

PCR primers comprised 60 Vbeta and 13 Jbeta primers. Data came from immunoSEQ multiplex PCR; TCRdb stores just in-frame clones and leaves some out. The table has fewer than 95,000 clones, roughly four fifths seen once; the top ten hold 0.57%. V lost 3 bases and J lost 0; bases outside the gene matches: 7. Per germline, CDR1 KGHSH and CDR2 LQKENI. The CDR3 contains 17 residues. This receptor was identified in a man aged 30 to 45 in good health and CMV-seronegative. The chain has TRBV18 and TRBJ2-1; 8 bases fit TRBD2. Material for sequencing was PBMCs. CDR3: CASSPITSGNSYNEQFF. In DNA, the CDR3 is TGTGCCAGCTCACCGATAACTAGCGGCAACTCCTACAATGAGCAGTTCTTC.